Listed below are T cell receptor beta chains from one sample, sequenced in a study of response to subunit inactivated influenza vaccine. TCRdb passed the RT-PCR reads through MiXCR, listing each CDR3 protein once. The sample holds around 520,000 distinct CDR3 sequences, 12% seen once. The input for sequencing was PBMCs from blood, taken on the day of vaccination. The origin of the receptors is a man in his fifties or sixties who received an inactivated influenza vaccine. CDR3s include the opening cysteine and the closing phenylalanine or tryptophan. D genes are given only for firm matches. Rows may omit the clone size; those that give it use once, few, many or a size class.

v_call	j_call	d_call	clone_size	cdr3_aa	cdr3_nt
TRBV11-2	TRBJ2-1	.	.	CASSRALEGQFF	TGTGCCAGCAGCCGGGCTTTAGAGGGGCAGTTCTTC
TRBV12-3/TRBV12-4	TRBJ2-7	TRBD2	.	CASSPSGGAPYEQYF	TGTGCCAGCAGCCCTAGCGGGGGGGCCCCCTACGAGCAGTACTTC
TRBV12-3/TRBV12-4	TRBJ1-1	TRBD1	.	CASSPYYLDREGAEAFF	TGTGCCAGCAGTCCCTATTATTTAGACAGGGAAGGCGCTGAAGCTTTCTTT
TRBV5-1	TRBJ2-7	.	.	CASSNMGGEQYF	TGCGCCAGCAGCAACATGGGAGGCGAGCAGTATTTC
TRBV20-1	TRBJ2-1	.	.	CSAERRNEQFF	TGCAGTGCGGAGCGACGTAATGAGCAGTTCTTC
TRBV7-2	TRBJ2-7	.	many	CATAQRSSYEQYF	TGTGCCACCGCACAGCGGAGCTCCTACGAGCAGTACTTC
TRBV20-1	TRBJ2-3	.	many	CSARGDQTDTQYF	TGCAGTGCTAGAGGGGACCAGACAGATACGCAGTATTTT
TRBV6-2/TRBV6-3	TRBJ2-7	.	.	CASSYYTGNEQYF	TGTGCCAGCAGTTACTATACAGGGAACGAGCAGTACTTC
TRBV7-9	TRBJ2-7	.	.	CASSRSRGALGEQYF	TGTGCCAGCTCCAGATCCCGGGGGGCGTTGGGCGAGCAGTACTTC
TRBV20-1	TRBJ2-7	.	few	CSARDLRRVNLEQYF	TGCAGTGCTAGAGATTTACGCAGGGTAAATCTCGAGCAGTACTTC
TRBV20-1	TRBJ2-3	.	.	CIARGSGLADTQYF	TGCATCGCTAGAGGGTCAGGGTTAGCAGATACGCAGTATTTT
TRBV5-1	TRBJ1-1	.	few	CASRAGRRNTEAFF	TGCGCCAGCAGGGCGGGACGGCGGAACACTGAAGCTTTCTTT
TRBV4-2	TRBJ2-7	TRBD2	.	CASRGGVAGTYEQYF	TGTGCCAGCAGGGGGGGTGTAGCGGGAACATACGAGCAGTACTTC
TRBV29-1	TRBJ2-3	.	.	CSVEWAGAATQYF	TGCAGCGTTGAGTGGGCAGGCGCGGCTACGCAGTATTTT
TRBV11-2	TRBJ2-5	.	.	CASSLGLARGQYF	TGTGCCAGCAGCTTAGGGTTAGCTCGAGGCCAGTACTTC
TRBV28	TRBJ2-5	.	many	CASTPSGVRKTQYF	TGTGCCAGCACCCCATCAGGGGTGAGAAAGACCCAGTACTTC
TRBV4-3	TRBJ1-5	.	.	CASSQDLSGVSNQPQHF	TGCGCCAGCAGCCAAGATCTATCTGGGGTTAGCAATCAGCCCCAGCATTTT
TRBV6-2/TRBV6-3	TRBJ1-6	.	few	CASFQGTPKNSPLHF	TGTGCCAGCTTTCAGGGGACTCCGAAAAATTCACCCCTCCACTTT
TRBV4-3	TRBJ2-7	TRBD2	few	CASSHGTSGSHEQYF	TGCGCCAGCAGCCACGGGACTAGCGGGAGCCACGAGCAGTACTTC
TRBV7-9	TRBJ2-1	.	many	CASSLILSYNEQFF	TGTGCCAGCAGCTTGATTCTTAGCTACAATGAGCAGTTCTTC
TRBV20-1	TRBJ2-7	TRBD1	few	CSIRQGYSYEQYF	TGCAGTATTCGACAGGGTTACTCCTACGAGCAGTACTTC
TRBV20-1	TRBJ2-7	.	.	CSARDKIGTQSYEQYF	TGCAGTGCTAGAGATAAAATCGGGACTCAATCTTACGAGCAGTACTTC
TRBV5-1	TRBJ2-1	.	.	CASSPQEAQYYNEQFF	TGCGCCAGCAGCCCTCAAGAGGCGCAGTACTACAATGAGCAGTTCTTC
TRBV4-3	TRBJ2-3	.	few	CASSQEYPGHQTDTQYF	TGCGCCAGCAGCCAAGAATACCCGGGACACCAAACGGATACGCAGTATTTT
TRBV18	TRBJ2-7	.	.	CASSPQNRIYEQYF	TGTGCCAGCTCACCACAGAACAGAATCTACGAGCAGTACTTC
TRBV18	TRBJ2-3	.	few	CASALELTDTQYF	TGTGCCAGCGCTCTGGAGCTCACAGATACGCAGTATTTT
TRBV7-8	TRBJ1-2	.	many	CASSLDSGVAYGYTF	TGTGCCAGCAGCTTAGACTCAGGGGTGGCCTATGGCTACACCTTC
TRBV28	TRBJ2-7	TRBD1	few	CASSFGTGMDSYEQYF	TGTGCCAGCAGTTTTGGGACAGGTATGGATTCCTACGAGCAGTACTTC
TRBV29-1	TRBJ2-1	.	few	CSVETLLGWARNEQFF	TGCAGCGTTGAAACCCTCCTCGGGTGGGCCCGGAATGAGCAGTTCTTC
TRBV15	TRBJ1-1	.	few	CATSRDAITEAFF	TGTGCCACCAGCAGAGACGCAATCACTGAAGCTTTCTTT
TRBV11-2	TRBJ2-7	.	few	CASSLAGSPYEQYF	TGTGCCAGCAGCTTAGCGGGCAGCCCCTACGAGCAGTACTTC
TRBV6-2/TRBV6-3	TRBJ1-5	.	.	CASSYSNLANQPQHF	TGTGCCAGCAGTTACTCGAATTTGGCCAATCAGCCCCAGCATTTT
TRBV6-6	TRBJ2-7	.	.	CASSGQGREQYF	TGTGCCAGCAGTGGTCAGGGTCGCGAGCAGTACTTC
TRBV10-2	TRBJ1-2	.	.	CASSEVGPQRNGYTF	TGCGCCAGCAGTGAGGTAGGGCCCCAGAGGAATGGCTACACCTTC
TRBV4-3	TRBJ1-2	.	.	CASSQDLRGGFGYGYTF	TGCGCCAGCAGCCAAGATCTCCGTGGGGGTTTTGGCTATGGCTACACCTTC
TRBV5-1	TRBJ2-7	.	few	CASSLATGAGEQYF	TGCGCCAGCAGCTTGGCGACGGGGGCGGGGGAGCAGTACTTC
TRBV29-1	TRBJ2-2	.	.	CSVERQQPTGELFF	TGCAGCGTTGAACGTCAGCAGCCCACCGGGGAGCTGTTTTTT
TRBV15	TRBJ2-7	.	many	CATSRDGSPSSYEQYF	TGTGCCACCAGCAGAGATGGCAGTCCTAGCTCCTACGAGCAGTACTTC
TRBV6-2/TRBV6-3	TRBJ2-1	TRBD2	.	CASSSRGVRKVF	TGTGCCAGCAGTTCTCGGGGGGTTAGGAAAGTCTTC
TRBV5-1	TRBJ2-3	TRBD2	many	CASSPRTSGVTDTQYF	TGCGCCAGCAGCCCACGGACTAGCGGGGTCACAGATACGCAGTATTTT
TRBV2	TRBJ1-6	.	.	CASSEARGSPLHF	TGTGCCAGCAGTGAAGCCCGCGGTTCACCCCTCCACTTT
TRBV28	TRBJ2-3	TRBD1	few	CASSYTPSDRGLHPAQYF	TGTGCCAGCAGCTATACACCCTCGGACAGGGGGCTCCATCCAGCGCAGTATTTT
TRBV7-9	TRBJ1-3	.	.	CASSLNSFSGNTIYF	TGTGCCAGCAGCTTAAACAGTTTCTCTGGAAACACCATATATTTT
TRBV5-1	TRBJ2-7	TRBD1	.	CASSSDRVTYEQYF	TGCGCCAGCAGCTCGGACAGGGTAACCTACGAGCAGTACTTC
TRBV7-9	TRBJ2-3	.	few	CASSFQWGGPQDTQYF	TGTGCCAGCAGCTTTCAGTGGGGGGGCCCTCAAGATACGCAGTATTTT
TRBV25-1	TRBJ2-3	.	few	CASSDFSWASTDTQYF	TGTGCCAGCAGTGATTTTAGCTGGGCTAGCACAGATACGCAGTATTTT
TRBV4-1	TRBJ2-3	.	.	CASSLRPTGTWDTDTQYF	TGCGCCAGCAGCTTACGGCCAACCGGGACATGGGACACAGATACGCAGTATTTT
TRBV4-3	TRBJ1-1	.	few	CASSQDIGFNTEAFF	TGCGCCAGCAGCCAAGATATTGGGTTCAACACTGAAGCTTTCTTT
TRBV7-2	TRBJ2-7	.	.	CASSPAPSRVPYEQYF	TGTGCCAGCAGCCCGGCCCCTAGCAGAGTACCCTACGAGCAGTACTTC
TRBV5-1	TRBJ1-2	.	.	CASSLWTESVGYTF	TGCGCCAGCAGCCTCTGGACAGAGTCTGTTGGCTACACCTTC
TRBV14	TRBJ2-3	.	many	CASSPLGTTQYF	TGTGCCAGCAGCCCGCTAGGCACGACGCAGTATTTT